A single sample gave rise to the 9 T cell receptor beta chains below, sequenced in a study of CD8+CD57+ T cells in acquired aplastic anemia. The use of genomic DNA as template underpinned the TCR beta VDJ and CDR3 profiling. TCRdb passed the reads through MiXCR, listing each CDR3 protein once. In the table there are under 200,000 distinct CDR3 sequences, 64% of which are singletons. The material sequenced was sorted CD4+, CD8+, or CD8+CD57+ T cells (not recorded which) from PBMCs. The source of these receptors is a human donor with severe aplastic anemia or a healthy control (not recorded which).

This chain links TRBV7-9 with TRBJ2-5; D is possibly TRBD2 (6 bases). CDR3 length equals 14 residues. The ends were cut back, 2 bases at V and 4 bases at J, with 11 bases in the middle. From germline, CDR1 is SEHNR and CDR2 FQNEAQ (reference sequence). The CDR3 DNA follows: TGTGCCAGCAGCTTATCGGGAGCCGTAGAGACCCAGTACTTC. Protein sequence: CASSLSGAVETQYF.

The chain recombines TRBV10-2 with TRBJ2-7; TRBD1 might be the D (6 bases). Looked up from germline, CDR1 is WSHSY and CDR2 is SAAADI. Trimming cost V 3 bases and J 5 bases, with 11 bases left between them. The CDR3 has 13 amino acids. CDR3 residues: CASSERQVHEQYF. The CDR3 coding sequence is TGCGCCAGCAGTGAACGACAGGTCCACGAGCAGTACTTC.

V and J are TRBV6-5 and TRBJ1-6; no clear D. From germline, CDR1 is MNHEY and CDR2 SVGAGI. Trimming shortened V by 6 bases and J by 10 bases, and 13 bases separated the two germline ends. This CDR3 is 13 amino acids long. CDR3 nucleotide sequence: TGTGCCAGCAGCAGCGCGGGTGGATCACCCCTCCACTTT. Translation gives CASSSAGGSPLHF.

The chain is built from TRBV5-5 and TRBJ2-5, with 10 bases identical to TRBD2. V lost 1 base and J lost 1; bases outside the gene matches: 1. The CDR3 contains 15 residues. Germline-derived CDR1 and CDR2 are SGHKS and YYEKEE (reference sequence). The DNA of the CDR3 is TGTGCCAGCAGCTTGACTAGCGGGGTCCAAGAGACCCAGTACTTC. It yields the protein CASSLTSGVQETQYF.

J is TRBJ2-3 and V is TRBV9, with 7 bases identical to TRBD2. Germline CDR1 reads SGDLS; CDR2 reads YYNGEE. With V trimmed by 0 bases and J by 0 bases, 7 bases remained unmatched. This CDR3 is built from 17 residues. The DNA of the CDR3 is TGTGCCAGCAGCGTAGACGGGAGCGGGGAAAGCACAGATACGCAGTATTTT. It yields the protein CASSVDGSGESTDTQYF. Using reference TRBV9 and TRBJ2-3 for the parts outside the CDR3, the full variable domain is DSGVTQTPKHLITATGQRVTLRCSPRSGDLSVYWYQQSLDQGLQFLIQYYNGEERAKGNILERFSAQQFPDLHSELNLSSLELGDSALYFCASSVDGSGESTDTQYFGPGTRLTVL.

A few counts support this clonotype. The rearrangement joins TRBV19 to TRBJ1-1; no firm D call. The CDR3 extends over 14 amino acids. Trimming took 7 bases from V and 0 from J, leaving 12 bases between them. Per the germline V gene, CDR1 is LNHDA and CDR2 is SQIVND (reference sequence). CDR3 protein: CASTLPGVNTEAFF. The CDR3 DNA reads as TGTGCCAGTACCTTACCCGGGGTGAACACTGAAGCTTTCTTT.

V is TRBV7-9 and J is TRBJ2-1; possible D gene TRBD1, 5 bases. V was clipped by 5 bases and J by 13 bases, with 15 bases between them. The CDR3 spans 12 residues. Germline assignment: CDR1 SEHNR and CDR2 FQNEAQ (reference sequence). CDR3 loop: CASSVTQGPQFF. DNA of the CDR3: TGTGCCAGCAGCGTGACTCAGGGCCCCCAGTTCTTC.

The genes are TRBV5-1 and TRBJ2-7; D might be TRBD1 (5 bases). The germline V gene has CDR1 SGHRS and CDR2 YFSETQ. CDR3 length equals 12 residues. V was pared by 4 bases and J by 7 bases, with 12 bases between. CDR3 amino acids: CASSKGFGEQYF. CDR3 bases: TGCGCCAGCAGCAAGGGGTTCGGGGAGCAGTACTTC.

This chain links TRBV20-1 with TRBJ2-5, with 10 positions matching TRBD2. The CDR3 consists of 16 residues. V lost 2 bases and J lost 5; bases outside the gene matches: 11. Per the germline V gene, CDR1 is DFQATT and CDR2 is SNEGSKA (reference sequence). Written as DNA, the CDR3 is TGCAGTGCTAGATTAGCGGGGGGATTATACAATGAGACCCAGTACTTC. Amino acids: CSARLAGGLYNETQYF.